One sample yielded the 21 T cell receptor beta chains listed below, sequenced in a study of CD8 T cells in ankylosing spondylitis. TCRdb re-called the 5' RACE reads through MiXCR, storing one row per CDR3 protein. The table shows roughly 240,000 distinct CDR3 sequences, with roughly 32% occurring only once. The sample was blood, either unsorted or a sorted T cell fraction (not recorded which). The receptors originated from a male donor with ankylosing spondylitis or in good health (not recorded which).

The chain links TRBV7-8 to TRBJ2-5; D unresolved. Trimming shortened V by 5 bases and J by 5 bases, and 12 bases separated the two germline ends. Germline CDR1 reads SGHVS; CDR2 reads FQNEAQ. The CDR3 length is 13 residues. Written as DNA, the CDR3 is TGTGCCAGCAGCCCCGATGGTGTTGAGACCCAGTACTTC. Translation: CASSPDGVETQYF.

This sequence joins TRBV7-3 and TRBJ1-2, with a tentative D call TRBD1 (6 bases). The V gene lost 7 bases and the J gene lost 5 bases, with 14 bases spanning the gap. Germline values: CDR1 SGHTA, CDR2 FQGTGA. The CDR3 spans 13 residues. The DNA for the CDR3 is TGTGCCAGCAAGGAAGGCAGGGGATATGGCTACACCTTC. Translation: CASKEGRGYGYTF.

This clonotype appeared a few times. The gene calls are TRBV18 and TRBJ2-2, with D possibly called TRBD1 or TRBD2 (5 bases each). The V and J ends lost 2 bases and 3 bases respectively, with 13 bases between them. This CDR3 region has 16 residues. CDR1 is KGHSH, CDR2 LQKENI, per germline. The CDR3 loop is CASSPRPGADTGELFF. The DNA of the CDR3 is TGTGCCAGCTCACCAAGACCCGGGGCGGACACCGGGGAGCTGTTTTTT.

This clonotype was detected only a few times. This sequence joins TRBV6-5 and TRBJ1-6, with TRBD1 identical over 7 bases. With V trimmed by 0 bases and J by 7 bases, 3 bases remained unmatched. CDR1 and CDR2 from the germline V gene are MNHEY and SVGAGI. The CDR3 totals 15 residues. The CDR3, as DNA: TGTGCCAGCAGTTACTCGACAGGGCTGAATTCACCCCTCCACTTT. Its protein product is CASSYSTGLNSPLHF.

CDR3 sequence: CASRIGTTYEQYF. Written as DNA, the CDR3 is TGTGCCAGCAGAATAGGGACCACCTACGAGCAGTACTTC. The V and J genes are TRBV12-3 or TRBV12-4 and TRBJ2-7; D possibly uses TRBD1 or TRBD2 (5 bases each). CDR3 length equals 13 residues. V was pared by 6 bases and J by 2 bases, with 11 bases between.

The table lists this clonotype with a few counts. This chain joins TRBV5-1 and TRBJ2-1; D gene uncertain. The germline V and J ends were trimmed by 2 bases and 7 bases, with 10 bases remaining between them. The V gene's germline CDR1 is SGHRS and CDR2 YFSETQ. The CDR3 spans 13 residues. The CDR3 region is CASSLGSMNEQFF. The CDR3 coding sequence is TGCGCCAGCAGCTTAGGCTCGATGAATGAGCAGTTCTTC.

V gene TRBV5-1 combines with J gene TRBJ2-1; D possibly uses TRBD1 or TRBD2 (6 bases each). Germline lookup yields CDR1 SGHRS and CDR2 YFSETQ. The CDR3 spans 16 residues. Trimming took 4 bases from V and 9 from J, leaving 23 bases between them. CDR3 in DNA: TGCGCCAGCAGCAACCAAGTCAGGAGGGGGTTGGGTGAGCAGTTCTTC. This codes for CASSNQVRRGLGEQFF.

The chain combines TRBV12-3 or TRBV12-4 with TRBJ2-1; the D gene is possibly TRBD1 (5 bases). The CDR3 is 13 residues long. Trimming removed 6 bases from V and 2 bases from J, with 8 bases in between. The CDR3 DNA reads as TGTGCCAGCAGCGACAGAACCTACAATGAGCAGTTCTTC. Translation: CASSDRTYNEQFF.

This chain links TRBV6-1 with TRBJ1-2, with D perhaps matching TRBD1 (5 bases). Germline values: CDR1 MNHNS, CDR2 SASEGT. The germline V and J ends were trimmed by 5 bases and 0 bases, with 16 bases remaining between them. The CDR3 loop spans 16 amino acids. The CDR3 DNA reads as TGTGCCAGCAGTCTCGCGGGACGGATCGCTAACTATGGCTACACCTTC. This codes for CASSLAGRIANYGYTF.

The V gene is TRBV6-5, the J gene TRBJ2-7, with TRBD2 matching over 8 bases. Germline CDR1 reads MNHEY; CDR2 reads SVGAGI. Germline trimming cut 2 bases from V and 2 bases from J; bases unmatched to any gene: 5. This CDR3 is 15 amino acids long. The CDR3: CASSYIGRGAYEQYF. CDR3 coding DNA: TGTGCCAGCAGTTACATTGGGCGGGGGGCCTACGAGCAGTACTTC.

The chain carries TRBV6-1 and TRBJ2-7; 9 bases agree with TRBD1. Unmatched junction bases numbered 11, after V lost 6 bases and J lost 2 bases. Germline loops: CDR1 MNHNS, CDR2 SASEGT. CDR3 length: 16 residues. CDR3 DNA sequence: TGTGCCAGCAGATCTGACCGGGACAGGGAACCCTACGAGCAGTACTTC. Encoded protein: CASRSDRDREPYEQYF.

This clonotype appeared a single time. For the CDR3, the DNA is TGTGCCAGCTCACCACCGCAGGGCGGCAATGAGCAGTTCTTC. It encodes CASSPPQGGNEQFF. The chain couples TRBV18 to TRBJ2-1; a possible D gene is TRBD1 (5 bases). Between the trimmed V and J ends, which lost 0 bases and 6 bases, there was a span of 9 bases. Germline V gene sequence: CDR1 KGHSH, CDR2 LQKENI. The CDR3 spans 14 residues.

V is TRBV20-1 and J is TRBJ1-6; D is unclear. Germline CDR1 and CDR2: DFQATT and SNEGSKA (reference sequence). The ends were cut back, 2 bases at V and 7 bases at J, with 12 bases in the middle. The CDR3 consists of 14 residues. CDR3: CSARSSDRNSPLHF. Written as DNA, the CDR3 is TGCAGTGCTAGATCGTCAGATCGAAATTCACCCCTCCACTTT.

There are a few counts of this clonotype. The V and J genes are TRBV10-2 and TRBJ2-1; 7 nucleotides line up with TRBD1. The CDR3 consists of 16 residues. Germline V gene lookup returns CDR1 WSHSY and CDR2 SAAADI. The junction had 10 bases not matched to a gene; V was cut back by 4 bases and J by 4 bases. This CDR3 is CASSAAAGGTYNEQFF. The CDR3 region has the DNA TGCGCCAGCAGTGCCGCGGCAGGGGGAACTTACAATGAGCAGTTCTTC.

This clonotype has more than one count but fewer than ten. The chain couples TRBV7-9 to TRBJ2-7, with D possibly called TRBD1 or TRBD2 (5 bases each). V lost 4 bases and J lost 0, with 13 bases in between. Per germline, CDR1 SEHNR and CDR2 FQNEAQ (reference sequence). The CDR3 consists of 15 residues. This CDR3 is CASSSRDLPSYEQYF. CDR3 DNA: TGTGCCAGCAGCTCCCGGGACCTCCCCTCCTACGAGCAGTACTTC.

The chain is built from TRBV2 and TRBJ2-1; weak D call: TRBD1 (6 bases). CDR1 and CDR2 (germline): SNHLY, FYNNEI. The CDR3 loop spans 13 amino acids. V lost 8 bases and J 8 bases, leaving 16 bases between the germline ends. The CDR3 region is CASDWGKGDEQFF. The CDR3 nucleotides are TGTGCCAGCGACTGGGGTAAGGGGGATGAGCAGTTCTTC.

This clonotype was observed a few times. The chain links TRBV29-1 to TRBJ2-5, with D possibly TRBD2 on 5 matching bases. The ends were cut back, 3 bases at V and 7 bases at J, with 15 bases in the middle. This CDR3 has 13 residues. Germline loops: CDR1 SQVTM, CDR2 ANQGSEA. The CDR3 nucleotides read TGCAGCGTTGATTTTGGGTGGACTGGGACCCAGTACTTC. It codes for CSVDFGWTGTQYF.

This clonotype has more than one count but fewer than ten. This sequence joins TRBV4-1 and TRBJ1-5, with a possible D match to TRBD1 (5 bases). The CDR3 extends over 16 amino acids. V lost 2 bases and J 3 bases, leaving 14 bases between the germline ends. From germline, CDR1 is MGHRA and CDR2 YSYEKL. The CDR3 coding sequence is TGCGCCAGCAGCCAATTGACTTCGGACATCAATCAGCCCCAGCATTTT. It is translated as CASSQLTSDINQPQHF.

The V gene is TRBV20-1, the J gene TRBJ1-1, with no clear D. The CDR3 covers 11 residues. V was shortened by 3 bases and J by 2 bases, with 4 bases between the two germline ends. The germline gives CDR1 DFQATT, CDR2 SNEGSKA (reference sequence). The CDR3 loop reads CSARPNTEAFF. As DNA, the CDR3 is TGCAGTGCTAGGCCTAACACTGAAGCTTTCTTT.

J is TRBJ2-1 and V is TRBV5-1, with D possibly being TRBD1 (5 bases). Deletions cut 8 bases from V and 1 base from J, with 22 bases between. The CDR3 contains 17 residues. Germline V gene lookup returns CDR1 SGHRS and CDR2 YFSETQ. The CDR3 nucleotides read TGCGCCAGGATTGTAATTATAGGGGCTGGTTCCTACAATGAGCAGTTCTTC. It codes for CARIVIIGAGSYNEQFF.

The CDR3 bases are TGTGCCATCGGGGGCACAGATACGCAGTATTTT. This codes for CAIGGTDTQYF. The rearrangement links TRBV12-3 or TRBV12-4 to TRBJ2-3; D perhaps matches TRBD2 (5 bases). This CDR3 has 11 amino acids. Between the trimmed V and J ends, which lost 10 bases and 1 base, there was a span of 6 bases.